This T cell receptor (beta chain) was retrieved from a study of blood T cell repertoires in COVID-19 (dated by TCRdb to 2018 to 2020). Concerning the study at large: Collaborator samples came from the United States, Italy and Spain and covered acute and convalescent phases of COVID-19. Samples came from the ongoing ImmuneRACE study (first 160 participants) plus 1,254 subjects from 6 global collaborators. HLA class I and class II types, where available, came from metadata supplied by the sample provider rather than from assay-based typing. The prospective study material was composed of cDNA or gDNA derived from T cells, B-cell-depleted T cells, or PBMCs. Nearly every sample came with metadata listing a de-identified subject ID, COVID-19 status, age in years and sex. The repertoires were made available in a free public database intended to serve as a resource for research on the immune response to SARS-CoV-2. The dataset comprised deeply sampled blood TCRbeta repertoires from subjects exposed to, actively infected with, or recovered from COVID-19. What the work shows at the level of the full study, not this receptor alone: The amount of clinical and demographic metadata varied by source and participant and was provided uncurated.

Whole blood was collected in K2EDTA tubes by collaborating institutions according to the institutions' own protocols. For TCRbeta analysis, collaborators shipped samples as frozen whole blood, isolated PBMCs, or DNA extracted from either of those sample types. A word on this clone: Its antigen is not yet known. Base qualities are missing; no much larger clone stands one base away.

Spanning cysteine to phenylalanine, the CDR3 consists of 14 amino acids. Here the CDR3 DNA is all that survives: 42 bases in frame from base 1. V is trimmed back by 3 bases and J by 5 bases, and the junction contains 3 bases that no gene match accounts for. The germline V gene yields SGHTA for CDR1 and FQGNSA for CDR2. TCRbeta CDR3 regions were amplified from genomic DNA using the immunoSEQ Assay, a bias-controlled multiplex PCR. As for the original processing: The number of nucleated cells in each sample was estimated by amplification of reference gene primers within the assay. To quantify the absolute abundance of each unique TCRbeta CDR3 rearrangement, sequence reads were collapsed and filtered. Productive Simpson clonality was computed per sample as the square root of Simpson's diversity index over productive rearrangements. Sourced from immuneACCESS, this table was stored by TCRdb with only in-frame sequences that have V and J called. A share of the clones is absent; for the studies checked, an unresolved V gene accounts for under half, and the remainder has no known explanation. The DNA gave D and trimming, while V, J and clone size come from that table. The sample table lists about 230,000 clones, roughly 80% of them with a count of one. The biggest ten clones account for roughly 7.4% of the sample.

The TCR originated in a woman aged 50 to 60 with acute or convalescent COVID-19. Sequenced: peripheral blood. The chain employs TRBV7-2 and TRBJ1-1; 10 of the junction bases match TRBD1. The encoded CDR3 is CASSFGTGDTEAFF. The sequence in DNA is TGTGCCAGCAGCTTCGGGACAGGGGATACTGAAGCTTTCTTT.